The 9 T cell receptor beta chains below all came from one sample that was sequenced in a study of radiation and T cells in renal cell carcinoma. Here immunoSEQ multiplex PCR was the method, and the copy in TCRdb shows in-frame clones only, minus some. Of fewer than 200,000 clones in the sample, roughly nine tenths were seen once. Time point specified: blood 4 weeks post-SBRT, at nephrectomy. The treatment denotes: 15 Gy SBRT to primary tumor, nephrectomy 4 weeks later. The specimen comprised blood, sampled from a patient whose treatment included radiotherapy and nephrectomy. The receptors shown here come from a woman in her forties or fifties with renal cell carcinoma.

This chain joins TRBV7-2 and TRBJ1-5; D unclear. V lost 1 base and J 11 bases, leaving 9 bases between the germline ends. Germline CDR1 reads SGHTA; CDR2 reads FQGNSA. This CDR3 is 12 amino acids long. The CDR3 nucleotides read TGTGCCAGCAGCTTAGATGTGGGATCCCAGCATTTT. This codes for CASSLDVGSQHF.

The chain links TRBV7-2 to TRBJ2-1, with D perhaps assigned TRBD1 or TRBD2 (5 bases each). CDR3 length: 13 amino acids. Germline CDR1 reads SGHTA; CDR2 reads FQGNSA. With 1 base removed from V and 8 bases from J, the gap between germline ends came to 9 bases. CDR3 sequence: CASSLVREYEQFF. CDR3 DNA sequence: TGTGCCAGCAGCTTAGTCAGGGAGTATGAGCAGTTCTTC.

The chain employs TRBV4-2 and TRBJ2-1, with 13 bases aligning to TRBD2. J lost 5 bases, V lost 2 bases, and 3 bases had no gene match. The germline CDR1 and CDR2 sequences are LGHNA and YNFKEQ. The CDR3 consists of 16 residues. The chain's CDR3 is CASSQTGTSGDNEQFF. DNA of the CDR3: TGTGCCAGCAGCCAAACCGGGACTAGCGGGGACAATGAGCAGTTCTTC.

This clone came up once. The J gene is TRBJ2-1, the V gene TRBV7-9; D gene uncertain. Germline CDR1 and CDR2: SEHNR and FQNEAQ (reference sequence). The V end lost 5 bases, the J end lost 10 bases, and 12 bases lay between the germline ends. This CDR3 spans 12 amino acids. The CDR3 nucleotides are TGTGCCAGCAGCACGATAGCAGGAGAGCAGTTCTTC. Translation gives CASSTIAGEQFF.

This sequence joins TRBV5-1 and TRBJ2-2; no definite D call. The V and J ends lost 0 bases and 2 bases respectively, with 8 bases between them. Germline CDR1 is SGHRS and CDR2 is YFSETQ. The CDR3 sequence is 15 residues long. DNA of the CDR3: TGCGCCAGCAGCTTGGCCGAACTCAACACCGGGGAGCTGTTTTTT. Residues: CASSLAELNTGELFF.

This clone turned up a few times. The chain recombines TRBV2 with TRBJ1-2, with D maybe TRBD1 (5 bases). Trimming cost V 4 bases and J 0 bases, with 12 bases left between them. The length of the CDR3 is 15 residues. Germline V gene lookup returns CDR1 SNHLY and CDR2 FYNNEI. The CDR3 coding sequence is TGTGCCAGCAGTGCCCAGGGTTACTCTAACTATGGCTACACCTTC. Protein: CASSAQGYSNYGYTF. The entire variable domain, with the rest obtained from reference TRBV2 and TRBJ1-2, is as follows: EPEVTQTPSHQVTQMGQEVILRCVPISNHLYFYWYRQILGQKVEFLVSFYNNEISEKSEIFDDQFSVERPDGSNFTLKIRSTKLEDSAMYFCASSAQGYSNYGYTFGSGTRLTVV.

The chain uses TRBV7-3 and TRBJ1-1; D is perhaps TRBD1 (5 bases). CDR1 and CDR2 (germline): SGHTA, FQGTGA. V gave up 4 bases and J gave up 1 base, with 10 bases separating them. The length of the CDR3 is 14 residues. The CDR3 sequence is CASSYGAPNTEAFF. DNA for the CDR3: TGTGCCAGCAGCTATGGGGCCCCGAACACTGAAGCTTTCTTT.

This chain's CDR3 is CASSWGWQGTGELFF. The CDR3 nucleotides read TGTGCCAGCTCCTGGGGGTGGCAGGGCACCGGGGAGCTGTTTTTT. The chain joins TRBV5-6 to TRBJ2-2, with D perhaps given as TRBD1 or TRBD2 (5 bases each). Deletions cut 7 bases from V and 4 bases from J, with 17 bases between. Germline CDR1 is SGHDT and CDR2 is YYEEEE. CDR3 length: 15 amino acids.

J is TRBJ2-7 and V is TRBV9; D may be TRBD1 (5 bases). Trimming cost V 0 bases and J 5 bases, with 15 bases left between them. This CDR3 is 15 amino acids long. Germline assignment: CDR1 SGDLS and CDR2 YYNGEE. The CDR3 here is CASSVDLRVPHEQYF. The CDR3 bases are TGTGCCAGCAGCGTAGATCTCAGGGTCCCCCACGAGCAGTACTTC.